This T cell receptor (beta chain) was profiled in a study of cytomegalovirus exposure and HLA in healthy donors. Study-level results: Analysis was carried out at a later point, and it linked a missense DCLRE1C variant to TCR beta V- and J-gene trimming.

60 Vbeta and 13 Jbeta primers were used in PCR. Repertoires were generated with immunoSEQ multiplex PCR, while TCRdb's copy carries only in-frame clones and drops some. The table includes about 120,000 clones, 65% to 85% detected once. A word on this clone: What it recognizes is unknown.

This receptor was obtained from a woman in her 30s in good health and CMV-seropositive. The sequencing sample was made of PBMCs.

CDR3 DNA: TGTGCCACCAGCAGAGATTCAGGGGTCGGTCAGCCCCAGCATTTT. Protein: CATSRDSGVGQPQHF. V usage is TRBV15 and J usage is TRBJ1-5, with a tentative D call TRBD1 (6 bases). Per germline, CDR1 LNHNV and CDR2 YYDKDF (reference sequence). There are 15 residues in the CDR3. V lost 0 bases, J lost 6 bases, and 12 bases lay in between. Drawing the rest from reference TRBV15 and TRBJ1-5, the complete variable domain is DAMVIQNPRYQVTQFGKPVTLSCSQTLNHNVMYWYQQKSSQAPKLLFHYYDKDFNNEADTPDNFQSRRPNTSFCFLDIRSPGLGDTAMYLCATSRDSGVGQPQHFGDGTRLSIL.